This TCR beta chain was found in a study of blood T cell repertoires in COVID-19. Overall study context: The study drew acute and convalescent COVID-19 samples from the United States, Italy and Spain. From T cells, B-cell-depleted T cells, or PBMCs came the material, which was cDNA or gDNA.

V was pared by 0 bases and J by 7 bases, with 19 bases between. CDR1 is SGHNT and CDR2 is YYREEE in the germline V gene (reference sequence). This CDR3 region has 16 residues. Per the original data handling: Counts of nucleated cells, estimated from reference gene primer amplification, were obtained. Sequencing used immunoSEQ multiplex PCR; TCRdb keeps in-frame clones, though not all of them. The V and J calls and clone size were taken over from that table, and D and trimming were inferred from the DNA. The table shows some 250,000 clones, with around 82% occurring only once. This receptor was taken from a woman younger than 35 with acute or convalescent COVID-19. Sequenced material: peripheral blood. V gene TRBV5-4 combines with J gene TRBJ1-1; D call uncertain. In DNA form, the CDR3 reads TGTGCCAGCAGCTTGGATTATGAGTTCTTCCCCGGTGAAGCTTTCTTT. This sequence encodes CASSLDYEFFPGEAFF.